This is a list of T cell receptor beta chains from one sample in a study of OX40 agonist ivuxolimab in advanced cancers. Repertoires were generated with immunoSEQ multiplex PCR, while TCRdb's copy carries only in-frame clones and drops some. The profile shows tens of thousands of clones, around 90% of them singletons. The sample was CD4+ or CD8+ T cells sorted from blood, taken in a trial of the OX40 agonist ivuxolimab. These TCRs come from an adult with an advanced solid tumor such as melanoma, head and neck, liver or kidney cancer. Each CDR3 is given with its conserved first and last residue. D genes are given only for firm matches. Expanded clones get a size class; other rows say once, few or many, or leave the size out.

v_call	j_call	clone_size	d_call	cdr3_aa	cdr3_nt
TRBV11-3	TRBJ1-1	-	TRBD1	CASSLDAGGVTEAFF	TGTGCCAGCAGCTTAGATGCAGGGGGCGTCACTGAAGCTTTCTTT
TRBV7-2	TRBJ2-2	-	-	CASSLTVTNTGELFF	TGTGCCAGCAGCTTGACCGTTACGAACACCGGGGAGCTGTTTTTT
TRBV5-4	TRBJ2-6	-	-	CASSGVEIGANVLTF	TGTGCCAGCAGCGGGGTTGAAATCGGGGCCAACGTCCTGACTTTC
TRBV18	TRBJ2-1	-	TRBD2	CASSPTSGAPRGSYNEQFF	TGTGCCAGCTCACCAACTAGCGGGGCCCCCCGCGGCTCCTACAATGAGCAGTTCTTC
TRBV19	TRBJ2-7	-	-	CASSLGNPISYEQYF	TGTGCCAGTAGTCTGGGGAATCCGATATCATACGAGCAGTACTTC
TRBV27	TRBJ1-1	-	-	CASSLGRSTEAFF	TGTGCCAGCAGTTTAGGGAGGAGCACTGAAGCTTTCTTT
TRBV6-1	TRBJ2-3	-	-	CASSVQGPGTDTQYF	TGTGCCAGCAGTGTACAGGGACCAGGCACAGATACGCAGTATTTT
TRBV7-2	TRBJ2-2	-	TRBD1	CASSPGQVNTGELFF	TGTGCCAGCAGCCCGGGACAGGTGAACACCGGGGAGCTGTTTTTT
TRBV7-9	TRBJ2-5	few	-	CASSLGPTYQETQYF	TGTGCCAGCAGCCTGGGACCTACATACCAAGAGACCCAGTACTTC
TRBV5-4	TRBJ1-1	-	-	CASSRGWNTEAFF	TGTGCCAGCAGCCGAGGGTGGAACACTGAAGCTTTCTTT
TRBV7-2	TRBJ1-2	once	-	CASSFSRESYGYTF	TGTGCCAGCAGCTTTTCCAGGGAGAGCTATGGCTACACCTTC
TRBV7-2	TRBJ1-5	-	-	CASSQGNLNQPQHF	TGTGCCAGCAGTCAGGGAAACCTTAATCAGCCCCAGCATTTT
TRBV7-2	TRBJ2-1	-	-	CASSLEGGVSYNEQFF	TGTGCCAGCAGCTTAGAGGGGGGAGTATCCTACAATGAGCAGTTCTTC
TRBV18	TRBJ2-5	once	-	CASSPRVQGRETQYF	TGTGCCAGCTCACCACGGGTCCAGGGCCGAGAGACCCAGTACTTC
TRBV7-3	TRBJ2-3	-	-	CASSLTGADTQYF	TGTGCCAGCAGCTTAACCGGGGCAGATACGCAGTATTTT
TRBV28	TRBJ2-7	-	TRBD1	CASTPPMGDSSYEQYF	TGTGCCAGCACCCCCCCGATGGGGGACAGCTCCTACGAGCAGTACTTC
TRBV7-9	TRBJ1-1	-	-	CASSLDTLNTEAFF	TGTGCCAGCAGCTTAGACACCTTGAACACTGAAGCTTTCTTT
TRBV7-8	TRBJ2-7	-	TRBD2	CASSLRASGFSYEQYF	TGTGCCAGCAGCTTAAGGGCTAGCGGGTTCTCCTACGAGCAGTACTTC
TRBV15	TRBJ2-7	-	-	CATSRDVGYTTYEQYF	TGTGCCACCAGCAGAGATGTAGGGTATACAACCTACGAGCAGTACTTC
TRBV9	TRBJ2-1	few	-	CASSVAGSSSYNEQFF	TGTGCCAGCAGCGTAGCTGGGTCAAGCTCCTACAATGAGCAGTTCTTC
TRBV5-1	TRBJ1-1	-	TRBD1	CASSWGTGSYTEAFF	TGCGCCAGCAGCTGGGGGACAGGGAGTTACACTGAAGCTTTCTTT
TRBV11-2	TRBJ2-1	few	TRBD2	CASSLLAGRYNEQFF	TGTGCCAGCAGCTTACTAGCGGGAAGGTACAATGAGCAGTTCTTC
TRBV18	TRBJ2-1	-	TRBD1	CASSPRTGGGNNEQFF	TGTGCCAGCTCACCACGGACAGGGGGGGGAAACAATGAGCAGTTCTTC
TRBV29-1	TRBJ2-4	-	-	CSVEEGGSKNIQYF	TGCAGCGTTGAAGAAGGGGGATCCAAAAACATTCAGTACTTC
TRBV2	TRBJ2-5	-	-	CAGGLSWETQYF	TGTGCCGGCGGGTTGAGTTGGGAGACCCAGTACTTC
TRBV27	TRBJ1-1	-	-	CASRPPQGHTEAFF	TGTGCCAGCAGACCACCTCAGGGCCACACTGAAGCTTTCTTT
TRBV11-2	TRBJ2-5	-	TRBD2	CASSLVRAGAETQYF	TGTGCCAGCAGCTTAGTACGGGCGGGAGCAGAGACCCAGTACTTC
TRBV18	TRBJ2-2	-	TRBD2	CASWGTSGTNTGELFF	TGTGCCAGCTGGGGGACTAGCGGGACGAACACCGGGGAGCTGTTTTTT
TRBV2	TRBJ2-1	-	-	CASKIQDLPHFPQFF	TGTGCCAGCAAAATACAGGACCTGCCCCACTTTCCGCAGTTCTTC
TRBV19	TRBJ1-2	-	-	CASSIDWGNYGYTF	TGTGCCAGTAGTATAGATTGGGGCAACTATGGCTACACCTTC
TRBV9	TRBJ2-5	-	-	CASSVGGQKETQYF	TGTGCCAGCAGCGTAGGGGGGCAGAAAGAGACCCAGTACTTC
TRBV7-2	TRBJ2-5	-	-	CASSLRMTRDETQYF	TGTGCCAGCAGCTTACGAATGACCCGGGACGAGACCCAGTACTTC
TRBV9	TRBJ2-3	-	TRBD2	CASSVGLAGAPDTQYF	TGTGCCAGCAGCGTAGGACTAGCGGGAGCTCCAGATACGCAGTATTTT
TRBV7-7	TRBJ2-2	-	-	CASSLEEGGGELFF	TGTGCCAGCAGCTTAGAAGAGGGCGGCGGGGAGCTGTTTTTT
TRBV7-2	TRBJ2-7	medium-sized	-	CASSFQRTYEQYF	TGTGCCAGCAGCTTCCAGCGGACCTACGAGCAGTACTTC
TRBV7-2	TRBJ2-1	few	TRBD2	CASSSARTSHNEQFF	TGTGCCAGCAGCTCCGCCCGGACTAGCCACAATGAGCAGTTCTTC
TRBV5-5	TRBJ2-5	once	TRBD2	CASSLGLAGETQYF	TGTGCCAGCAGCTTAGGACTAGCGGGAGAGACCCAGTACTTC
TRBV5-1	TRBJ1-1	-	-	CASRDGPFGTEAFF	TGCGCCAGCAGAGACGGTCCCTTCGGCACTGAAGCTTTCTTT
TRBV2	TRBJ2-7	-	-	CASSPTWGNEQYF	TGTGCCAGCAGTCCGACTTGGGGCAACGAGCAGTACTTC
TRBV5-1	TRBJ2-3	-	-	CASSYQGLNTDTQYF	TGCGCCAGCAGCTACCAAGGACTGAACACAGATACGCAGTATTTT
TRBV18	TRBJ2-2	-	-	CASSPLEVGPRRGELFF	TGTGCCAGCTCACCACTCGAGGTGGGACCCAGAAGGGGGGAGCTGTTTTTT
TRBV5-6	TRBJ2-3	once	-	CASSLASINTDTQYF	TGTGCCAGCAGCTTGGCCTCGATTAACACAGATACGCAGTATTTT
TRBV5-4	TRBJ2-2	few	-	CASSLVESGELFF	TGTGCCAGCAGCTTGGTAGAGTCCGGGGAGCTGTTTTTT
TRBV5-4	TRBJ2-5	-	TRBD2	CASSSGLARGQETQYF	TGTGCCAGCAGCAGTGGACTAGCGAGGGGTCAAGAGACCCAGTACTTC